What follows are 4 T cell receptor beta chains derived from one specimen sequenced in a study of response to subunit inactivated influenza vaccine. TCRdb processed the RT-PCR reads anew with MiXCR; each CDR3 protein has one entry. Of more than 700,000 distinct CDR3 sequences in the sample, 20% to 25% are singletons; the top ten hold roughly 10%. Specimen: PBMCs from blood, collected around 5 days after vaccination. The source is a man aged 50-59 years who received an inactivated influenza vaccine.

This clonotype has just one count. The chain couples TRBV7-2 to TRBJ2-6; D gene unclear. V was clipped by 1 base and J by 0 bases, with 10 bases between them. CDR3 size: 17 residues. Germline CDR1 is SGHTA and CDR2 is FQGNSA. CDR3 sequence (DNA): TGTGCCAGCAGCTTAGTGGGCGTGGTCTCTGGGGCCAACGTCCTGACTTTC. The encoded protein is CASSLVGVVSGANVLTF.

The chain uses TRBV11-2 and TRBJ2-5, with 8 nucleotides matching TRBD2. The CDR3 covers 16 residues. V was clipped by 5 bases and J by 1 base; unmatched bases: 9. CDR1 is SGHAT, CDR2 FQNNGV, per germline. The CDR3 loop reads CASSARASGFQETQYF. The CDR3 DNA reads TGTGCCAGCAGCGCCCGGGCTAGCGGGTTCCAAGAGACCCAGTACTTC.

The chain joins TRBV14 to TRBJ1-2; a weak D match, TRBD1 (5 bases). V shed 4 bases and J shed 0 bases, with 12 bases lying between them. This CDR3 comprises 15 residues. Germline assignment: CDR1 SGHDN and CDR2 FVKESK. The DNA of the CDR3 is TGTGCCAGCAGCCCCCGGTTCAGGGCTAACTATGGCTACACCTTC. Protein: CASSPRFRANYGYTF.

This clonotype occurred a few times. The chain joins TRBV7-2 to TRBJ2-1; 9 positions match TRBD2. Germline lookup yields CDR1 SGHTA and CDR2 FQGNSA. The CDR3 has 15 amino acids. The V segment lost 4 bases and the J segment 4 bases; nucleotides outside the gene matches: 5. The CDR3 sequence is CASSSRTSAYNEQFF. In nucleotides, the CDR3 is TGTGCCAGCAGCTCCCGGACTAGCGCATACAATGAGCAGTTCTTC.